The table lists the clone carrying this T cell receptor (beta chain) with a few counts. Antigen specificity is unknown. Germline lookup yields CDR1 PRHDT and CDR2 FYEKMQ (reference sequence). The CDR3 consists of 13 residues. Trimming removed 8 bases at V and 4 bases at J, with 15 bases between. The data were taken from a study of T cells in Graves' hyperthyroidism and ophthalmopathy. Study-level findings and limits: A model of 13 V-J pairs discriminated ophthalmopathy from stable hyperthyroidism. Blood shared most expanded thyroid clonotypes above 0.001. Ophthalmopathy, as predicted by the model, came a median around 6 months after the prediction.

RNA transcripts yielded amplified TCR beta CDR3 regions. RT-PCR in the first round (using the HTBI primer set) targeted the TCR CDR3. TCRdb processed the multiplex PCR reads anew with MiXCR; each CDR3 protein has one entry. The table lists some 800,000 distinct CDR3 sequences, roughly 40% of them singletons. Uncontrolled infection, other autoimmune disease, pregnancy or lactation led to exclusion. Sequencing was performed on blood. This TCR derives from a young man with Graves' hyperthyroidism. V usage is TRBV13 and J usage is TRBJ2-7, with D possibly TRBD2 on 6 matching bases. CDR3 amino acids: CASSDGSGYEQYF. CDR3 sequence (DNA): TGTGCCAGCTCAGACGGGAGCGGGTACGAGCAGTACTTC.